This passage covers 21 T cell receptor beta chains from one sample sequenced in a study of cytomegalovirus exposure and HLA in healthy donors. The primer mix had 60 Vbeta and 13 Jbeta primers. Measured with immunoSEQ multiplex PCR; TCRdb has only the in-frame clones, and not every one. Seen here are under 150,000 clones, roughly 62% observed once, and the top ten hold 1.6%. Sequencing was carried out using PBMCs. The receptors were gathered from a man under 40 in good health and CMV-seropositive.

The V and J genes are TRBV5-8 and TRBJ2-1, with no clear D. The CDR3 has 16 residues. Germline values: CDR1 SGHTS, CDR2 YDEGEE. Trimming left V 0 bases short and J 2 bases short, with 12 bases between. This chain's CDR3 is CASSLGWAHAYNEQFF. In nucleotides, the CDR3 is TGTGCCAGCAGCTTGGGTTGGGCTCACGCCTACAATGAGCAGTTCTTC.

The gene calls are TRBV10-1 and TRBJ2-1, with 10 bases that match TRBD2. The V segment lost 3 bases and the J segment 0 bases; nucleotides outside the gene matches: 14. Per the germline V gene, CDR1 is WNHNN and CDR2 is SYGVQD (reference sequence). The CDR3 runs to 20 residues. CDR3 coding DNA: TGCGCCAGCAGTGACCTTCTTCTAGCGGGAGAAAGGGGCTCCTACAATGAGCAGTTCTTC. This sequence encodes CASSDLLLAGERGSYNEQFF.

A few counts support this clone. J is TRBJ2-1 and V is TRBV5-1; maybe TRBD2 (5 bases). The V end was cut by 0 bases, the J end by 7 bases, with 11 bases between. The CDR3 has 14 amino acids. Germline V CDR1 and CDR2: SGHRS, YFSETQ. The CDR3 here is CASSLGSRGNEQFF. CDR3 nucleotides: TGCGCCAGCAGCTTGGGGAGCCGAGGGAATGAGCAGTTCTTC.

The chain links TRBV18 to TRBJ2-3; 12 bases line up with TRBD2. Germline loops: CDR1 KGHSH, CDR2 LQKENI. The trim removed 1 base at V and 4 bases at J, leaving 6 bases unmatched. The length of the CDR3 is 17 residues. For the CDR3, the DNA is TGTGCCAGCTCACCACGAGGACTAGCGGGATTGCCAGATACGCAGTATTTT. It translates to CASSPRGLAGLPDTQYF.

V usage is TRBV7-6 and J usage is TRBJ2-5; the match to TRBD2 covers 7 bases. The length of the CDR3 is 14 residues. In germline, CDR1 is SGHVS, CDR2 FNYEAQ. With V trimmed by 3 bases and J by 5 bases, 6 bases remained unmatched. The CDR3 DNA sequence: TGTGCCAGCAGCTTCGCGGGAGTGATGGAGACCCAGTACTTC. Its translation: CASSFAGVMETQYF.

The genes are TRBV27 and TRBJ2-7, with D possibly matching TRBD1 (5 bases). V lost 2 bases, J lost 4 bases, and 18 bases lay in between. Germline V gives CDR1 MNHEY, CDR2 SMNVEV (reference sequence). This CDR3 region has 16 residues. The CDR3 nucleotides are TGTGCCAGCAGTTTAAGCTTGGGGCCGTTCCCATACGAGCAGTACTTC. Amino acids: CASSLSLGPFPYEQYF.

Only a few counts were recorded for this clone. This rearrangement joins TRBV5-3 to TRBJ1-5; D remains unclear. TRBV5-3 qualifies as an ORF whose function is uncertain. This CDR3 spans 14 amino acids. V was shortened by 5 bases and J by 5 bases, with 14 bases between the two germline ends. CDR3: CARRKGVRDQPQHF. Here the CDR3 DNA reads TGTGCCAGAAGGAAGGGAGTACGTGATCAGCCCCAGCATTTT.

The chain carries TRBV28 and TRBJ2-7; 8 nucleotides agree with TRBD1. This CDR3 is built from 12 residues. Germline V gene data show CDR1 as MDHEN and CDR2 as SYDVKM. V dropped 1 base and J dropped 9; count of bases not matched to a gene: 2. CDR3 in DNA: TGTGCCAGCAGTTTATTACAGGGGGTGCAGTACTTC. Protein sequence: CASSLLQGVQYF.

The chain couples TRBV28 to TRBJ1-5; D gene uncertain. The CDR3 is made up of 16 amino acids. Germline-derived CDR1 and CDR2 are MDHEN and SYDVKM. The V gene lost 5 bases and the J gene lost 0 bases, with 14 bases spanning the gap. The CDR3 here is CASSPKSFYSNQPQHF. As DNA, the CDR3 is TGTGCCAGCAGTCCAAAAAGCTTCTATAGCAATCAGCCCCAGCATTTT.

The chain combines TRBV7-9 with TRBJ2-3, with 11 bases that match TRBD2. V lost 4 bases to trimming and J lost 3 bases; unmatched junction nucleotides: 9. The CDR3 is made up of 17 amino acids. CDR1 is SEHNR, CDR2 FQNEAQ, per germline (reference sequence). The DNA of the CDR3 is TGTGCCAGCAGCTCGGTTACTAGCGGGAGTGGAACAGATACGCAGTATTTT. Translating gives CASSSVTSGSGTDTQYF.

V and J are TRBV13 and TRBJ1-2, with TRBD1 matching 7 bases. The CDR3 runs 14 residues. Trimming cost V 4 bases and J 7 bases; bases outside gene matches: 9. Germline loops: CDR1 PRHDT, CDR2 FYEKMQ (reference sequence). The CDR3 spells CASSSREGAGGYTF. As DNA, the CDR3 is TGTGCCAGCAGCTCTCGAGAGGGGGCGGGTGGCTACACCTTC.

For the CDR3, the DNA is TGCGCCAGCAGGTTAGGGGCGGACTATGGCTACACCTTC. As protein: CASRLGADYGYTF. The V and J genes are TRBV5-1 and TRBJ1-2, with D tentatively TRBD1 (5 bases). V dropped 5 bases and J dropped 3 bases, with 11 bases sitting between them. Germline V gene sequence: CDR1 SGHRS, CDR2 YFSETQ. CDR3 length: 13 residues.

The genes are TRBV6-1 and TRBJ1-1, with TRBD1 matching over 8 bases. Unmatched junction bases numbered 7, after V lost 5 bases and J lost 2 bases. The CDR3 has 15 residues. Germline V gene lookup returns CDR1 MNHNS and CDR2 SASEGT. The CDR3 spells CASSLLGQVNTEAFF. The CDR3 DNA sequence: TGTGCCAGCAGTTTATTGGGACAGGTCAACACTGAAGCTTTCTTT.

The rearrangement joins TRBV6-5 to TRBJ1-2, with D unclear. Trimming cost V 8 bases and J 3 bases, with 13 bases left between them. From germline, CDR1 is MNHEY and CDR2 SVGAGI. This CDR3 contains 13 residues. The CDR3 here is CASHTSFDYGYTF. The CDR3, as DNA: TGTGCCAGCCACACGTCTTTTGACTATGGCTACACCTTC.

The rearrangement uses TRBV6-1 and TRBJ1-1; D not resolved. Between the trimmed V and J ends, which lost 7 bases and 4 bases, there was a span of 13 bases. Germline loops: CDR1 MNHNS, CDR2 SASEGT. The CDR3 spans 13 residues. CDR3 DNA sequence: TGTGCCAGCAACGGGGTCGGAGGCACTGAAGCTTTCTTT. Translation: CASNGVGGTEAFF.

V and J are TRBV29-1 and TRBJ2-3; unclear D gene. Per the germline V gene, CDR1 is SQVTM and CDR2 is ANQGSEA. Deletions cut 6 bases from V and 4 bases from J, with 8 bases between. The CDR3 consists of 11 residues. The CDR3 spells CSVEVPDTQYF. CDR3 DNA sequence: TGCAGCGTAGAGGTTCCAGATACGCAGTATTTT.

This clone has more than one count but fewer than ten. V usage is TRBV5-1 and J usage is TRBJ2-6, with D perhaps matching TRBD2 (6 bases). The germline V gene has CDR1 SGHRS and CDR2 YFSETQ. V dropped 5 bases and J dropped 11 bases, with 14 bases sitting between them. The CDR3 has 13 amino acids. The CDR3 DNA reads as TGCGCCAGCAGGCGGGGCGAGGAGGACGTCCTGACTTTC. Translating gives CASRRGEEDVLTF.

This rearrangement joins TRBV5-1 to TRBJ1-2, with D possibly matching TRBD1 (5 bases). Germline V lookup: CDR1 SGHRS, CDR2 YFSETQ. The germline V and J ends were trimmed by 5 bases and 2 bases, with 13 bases remaining between them. CDR3 size: 14 residues. CDR3 DNA: TGCGCCAGCAGGCAACAGGTGGCCAACTATGGCTACACCTTC. This codes for CASRQQVANYGYTF. The complete variable domain, with remaining parts taken from reference TRBV5-1 and TRBJ1-2, reads KAGVTQTPRYLIKTRGQQVTLSCSPISGHRSVSWYQQTPGQGLQFLFEYFSETQRNKGNFPGRFSGRQFSNSRSEMNVSTLELGDSALYLCASRQQVANYGYTFGSGTRLTVV.

J is TRBJ1-4 and V is TRBV5-4; 7 positions agree with TRBD1. The germline V gene encodes CDR1 SGHNT and CDR2 YYREEE (reference sequence). This CDR3 spans 15 amino acids. V dropped 4 bases and J dropped 4; count of bases not matched to a gene: 7. The CDR3 spells CASSLRGQLNEKLFF. The DNA of the CDR3 is TGTGCCAGCAGCCTGCGGGGACAGCTTAATGAAAAACTGTTTTTT.

The chain is built from TRBV6-5 and TRBJ2-7, with D maybe TRBD1 (7 bases). Germline CDR1 reads MNHEY; CDR2 reads SVGAGI. V dropped 7 bases and J dropped 0 bases, with 16 bases sitting between them. This CDR3 is built from 15 residues. CDR3 bases: TGTGCCAGCACCCCAACGCGGGACAGCTCCTACGAGCAGTACTTC. It specifies CASTPTRDSSYEQYF.

The rearrangement links TRBV5-1 to TRBJ2-2, with D perhaps matching TRBD1 (5 bases). Trimming took 7 bases from V and 4 from J, leaving 17 bases between them. Germline loops: CDR1 SGHRS, CDR2 YFSETQ. The CDR3 extends over 15 amino acids. The CDR3 reads CASGPQARGTGELFF. The CDR3 DNA is TGCGCCAGCGGCCCCCAGGCTAGGGGCACCGGGGAGCTGTTTTTT.